These 15 T cell receptor beta chains came from one sample sequenced in a study of CD8+ T cells in alopecia areata. Reverse transcribed after extraction, RNA yielded cDNA as the sequencing template. The table came from immunoSEQ multiplex PCR; TCRdb's copy has only in-frame clones and leaves some out. There are 200,000 to 250,000 clones in the sample; around three fifths occur only once, and less than 0.6% lies in the top ten. Sequenced material: CD4+ T cells sorted from blood, taken at week 0. These receptor sequences come from a human donor with alopecia areata.

This clone was seen a handful of times. V gene TRBV30 combines with J gene TRBJ1-1, with D uncertain. V dropped 1 base and J dropped 3 bases, with 9 bases sitting between them. The germline V gene has CDR1 GTSNPN and CDR2 SVGIG (reference sequence). The CDR3 loop spans 13 amino acids. CDR3 sequence: CAWSEAGYTEAFF. In nucleotides, the CDR3 is TGTGCCTGGAGTGAGGCCGGGTACACTGAAGCTTTCTTT.

The rearrangement uses TRBV2 and TRBJ1-5, with TRBD1 as a possible D gene (5 bases). The CDR3 runs to 13 residues. Trimming left V 6 bases short and J 6 bases short, with 12 bases between. The germline gives CDR1 SNHLY, CDR2 FYNNEI. This CDR3 reads CASRGREGQPQHF. DNA of the CDR3: TGTGCCAGCAGGGGCAGGGAAGGTCAGCCCCAGCATTTT.

This clone was observed a few times. The genes are TRBV15 and TRBJ2-3; 7 nucleotides line up with TRBD1. This CDR3 region has 16 residues. V lost 2 bases, J lost 2 bases, and 7 bases stayed unmatched. Per the germline V gene, CDR1 is LNHNV and CDR2 is YYDKDF (reference sequence). CDR3 DNA sequence: TGTGCCACCAGCAGAACAGACAGGGCCTCCACAGATACGCAGTATTTT. It specifies CATSRTDRASTDTQYF.

This clone was seen only a few times. This sequence joins TRBV7-9 and TRBJ2-1, with D tentatively TRBD2 (6 bases). CDR1 SEHNR and CDR2 FQNEAQ come from the germline V gene (reference sequence). The germline V and J ends were trimmed by 4 bases and 8 bases, with 18 bases remaining between them. The CDR3 runs to 15 residues. The CDR3 reads CASSSWAGISDEQFF. The CDR3 DNA sequence: TGTGCCAGCAGCTCATGGGCGGGGATATCGGATGAGCAGTTCTTC.

The DNA for the CDR3 is TGTGCCAGCAGTCGTAGCGGGAGCTCCTACAATGAGCAGTTCTTC. Translated: CASSRSGSSYNEQFF. The gene calls are TRBV9 and TRBJ2-1; 9 bases are a match to TRBD2. Per the germline V gene, CDR1 is SGDLS and CDR2 is YYNGEE. The CDR3 has 15 amino acids. The junction had 3 bases not matched to a gene; V was cut back by 5 bases and J by 0 bases.

The V call is TRBV30, the J call TRBJ2-2; weak D call: TRBD2 (5 bases). This CDR3 spans 14 amino acids. Trimming cost V 3 bases and J 4 bases, with 12 bases left between them. Germline V lookup: CDR1 GTSNPN, CDR2 SVGIG (reference sequence). The CDR3, as DNA: TGTGCCTGGAGGGAACCGGGATTCACCGGGGAGCTGTTTTTT. Translating it yields CAWREPGFTGELFF.

This clone came up a few times. The chain has TRBV2 and TRBJ2-1; tentatively, D is TRBD1 (5 bases). This CDR3 region has 13 residues. The ends were cut back, 7 bases at V and 4 bases at J, with 11 bases in the middle. Germline V lookup: CDR1 SNHLY, CDR2 FYNNEI. CDR3 DNA sequence: TGTGCCAGCATTCTGGACACTTACAATGAGCAGTTCTTC. As protein: CASILDTYNEQFF.

This clone was picked up a small number of times. The V and J genes are TRBV30 and TRBJ1-5; the D is unclear. Germline CDR1 is GTSNPN and CDR2 is SVGIG (reference sequence). This CDR3 is built from 12 residues. The ends were cut back, 0 bases at V and 7 bases at J, with 7 bases in the middle. CDR3 region: CAWSVPLQPQHF. DNA of the CDR3: TGTGCCTGGAGTGTACCCCTGCAGCCCCAGCATTTT.

The rearrangement uses TRBV19 and TRBJ2-6, with D perhaps TRBD1 (6 bases). Deletions cut 4 bases from V and 3 bases from J, with 37 bases between. This CDR3 has 24 amino acids. CDR1 and CDR2 from the germline V gene are LNHDA and SQIVND (reference sequence). Written as DNA, the CDR3 is TGTGCCAGTAGTACCGCCGGAGACAGCATGGGCTTTGAGACAGGCCCTTATGGGGCCAACGTCCTGACTTTC. Translating gives CASSTAGDSMGFETGPYGANVLTF.

The CDR3 protein is CASSLAVGGTSSTDTQYF. DNA for the CDR3: TGTGCCAGCAGCTTAGCGGTCGGGGGAACCTCAAGCACAGATACGCAGTATTTT. This chain uses TRBV7-9 with TRBJ2-3; D is possibly TRBD2 (6 bases). Germline V gives CDR1 SEHNR, CDR2 FQNEAQ (reference sequence). Trimming cost V 0 bases and J 0 bases, with 16 bases left between them. This CDR3 is 18 amino acids long. The entire variable domain, with the rest obtained from reference TRBV7-9 and TRBJ2-3, is as follows: DTGVSQNPRHKITKRGQNVTFRCDPISEHNRLYWYRQTLGQGPEFLTYFQNEAQLEKSRLLSDRFSAERPKGSFSTLEIQRTEQGDSAMYLCASSLAVGGTSSTDTQYFGPGTRLTVL.

This clone was found a few times. The V call is TRBV7-2, the J call TRBJ2-3; D not certain. CDR1 and CDR2 from the germline V gene are SGHTA and FQGNSA. V was clipped by 5 bases and J by 4 bases, with 13 bases between them. This CDR3 region has 14 residues. The CDR3 DNA follows: TGTGCCAGCAGCCCCCGCGGCGCGCCAGATACGCAGTATTTT. Protein product: CASSPRGAPDTQYF.

V is TRBV19 and J is TRBJ2-5; D is undetermined. The CDR3 is 15 residues long. The germline V gene has CDR1 LNHDA and CDR2 SQIVND (reference sequence). Trimming removed 0 bases at V and 0 bases at J, with 8 bases between. The CDR3 sequence: CASSIDRPDQETQYF. The CDR3 DNA reads as TGTGCCAGTAGTATAGATAGGCCAGACCAAGAGACCCAGTACTTC.

V usage is TRBV18 and J usage is TRBJ2-7; perhaps TRBD1 as D (5 bases). The CDR3 consists of 12 residues. Germline V gene lookup returns CDR1 KGHSH and CDR2 LQKENI. The V end lost 3 bases, the J end lost 6 bases, and 9 bases lay between the germline ends. The CDR3 reads CASSPQGVEQYF. The DNA for the CDR3 is TGTGCCAGCTCACCGCAGGGTGTCGAGCAGTACTTC. Using reference TRBV18 and TRBJ2-7 for the parts outside the CDR3, the full variable domain is NAGVMQNPRHLVRRRGQEARLRCSPMKGHSHVYWYRQLPEEGLKFMVYLQKENIIDESGMPKERFSAEFPKEGPSILRIQQVVRGDSAAYFCASSPQGVEQYFGPGTRLTVT.

This chain connects TRBV25-1 to TRBJ1-4, with D unclear. The V end was cut by 4 bases, the J end by 8 bases, with 17 bases between. Per the germline V gene, CDR1 is MGHDK and CDR2 is SYGVNS. The CDR3 covers 15 residues. The CDR3 sequence: CASSAPMRSSEKLFF. Written as DNA, the CDR3 is TGTGCCAGCAGTGCCCCGATGAGGAGCTCCGAAAAACTGTTTTTT.

The CDR3 DNA follows: TGCGCCAGCAGCCAAGAATGGAAGACTCCTGGGGCCAACGTCCTGACTTTC. Its protein product is CASSQEWKTPGANVLTF. The chain uses TRBV4-1 and TRBJ2-6; D call uncertain. The CDR3 is made up of 17 amino acids. The germline V gene encodes CDR1 MGHRA and CDR2 YSYEKL. Trimming took off 0 bases at V and 2 bases at J, with 11 bases between the two ends.